This is a list of T cell receptor beta chains from one sample in a study of blood T cell repertoires in COVID-19. The data were produced by immunoSEQ multiplex PCR, yet TCRdb's version contains in-frame clones alone and is incomplete. Of more than 70,000 clones in the sample, around nine tenths were seen once. The sequenced material came from peripheral blood. The receptors were sampled from a man aged 45-65 years with active or convalescent COVID-19. The CDR3 runs from the conserved cysteine through the conserved F or W. Fields, in order: V gene, clone size, D gene, J gene, CDR3 protein, CDR3 DNA. The D gene is left open where the match is weak. Rows give clone size only sometimes, using once, few, many, or a class for an expanded clone.

v_call: TRBV3-1/TRBV3-2
clone_size: once
d_call: NA
j_call: TRBJ1-5
cdr3_aa: CASSQSHEPQHF
cdr3_nt: TGTGCCAGCAGCCAGAGTCACGAGCCCCAGCATTTT

v_call: TRBV19
clone_size: NA
d_call: NA
j_call: TRBJ1-5
cdr3_aa: CASSIAGLRGNQPQHF
cdr3_nt: TGTGCCAGTAGTATTGCTGGGTTGCGGGGCAATCAGCCCCAGCATTTT

v_call: TRBV7-2
clone_size: NA
d_call: NA
j_call: TRBJ2-7
cdr3_aa: CASSPRDMYYEQYF
cdr3_nt: TGTGCCAGCAGCCCCCGGGACATGTACTACGAGCAGTACTTC

v_call: TRBV5-6
clone_size: NA
d_call: NA
j_call: TRBJ1-2
cdr3_aa: CASSLWGPEGYTF
cdr3_nt: TGTGCCAGCAGCTTGTGGGGGCCTGAGGGCTACACCTTC

v_call: TRBV7-2
clone_size: NA
d_call: TRBD2
j_call: TRBJ2-1
cdr3_aa: CASSPSGGAYNEQFF
cdr3_nt: TGTGCCAGCAGCCCTAGCGGGGGGGCCTACAATGAGCAGTTCTTC

v_call: TRBV3-1/TRBV3-2
clone_size: NA
d_call: TRBD1
j_call: TRBJ1-4
cdr3_aa: CASSQVTGAYEKLFF
cdr3_nt: TGTGCCAGCAGCCAGGTGACAGGGGCGTATGAAAAACTGTTTTTT

v_call: TRBV28
clone_size: NA
d_call: TRBD2
j_call: TRBJ2-7
cdr3_aa: CASSPEAGELDEQYF
cdr3_nt: TGTGCCAGCAGCCCTGAAGCGGGGGAACTCGACGAGCAGTACTTC

v_call: TRBV28
clone_size: NA
d_call: NA
j_call: TRBJ1-4
cdr3_aa: CASSTGSKEKLFF
cdr3_nt: TGTGCCAGCAGTACGGGTTCGAAAGAAAAACTGTTTTTT

v_call: TRBV6-2/TRBV6-3
clone_size: NA
d_call: TRBD1
j_call: TRBJ1-5
cdr3_aa: CASSYGTGRGNQPQHF
cdr3_nt: TGTGCCAGCAGTTACGGGACAGGGCGAGGCAATCAGCCCCAGCATTTT

v_call: TRBV28
clone_size: NA
d_call: NA
j_call: TRBJ1-1
cdr3_aa: CASSNGRTGTEAFF
cdr3_nt: TGTGCCAGCAGTAACGGACGAACAGGGACTGAAGCTTTCTTT

v_call: TRBV19
clone_size: once
d_call: NA
j_call: TRBJ2-4
cdr3_aa: CASSMGGNIQYF
cdr3_nt: TGTGCCAGTAGTATGGGGGGAAACATTCAGTACTTC

v_call: TRBV18
clone_size: NA
d_call: TRBD1
j_call: TRBJ1-4
cdr3_aa: CASSQGQESNEKLFF
cdr3_nt: TGTGCCAGCTCACAGGGACAGGAGTCTAATGAAAAACTGTTTTTT

v_call: TRBV12-3/TRBV12-4
clone_size: NA
d_call: TRBD2
j_call: TRBJ2-5
cdr3_aa: CASSFERGGRYF
cdr3_nt: TGTGCCAGCAGTTTTGAACGGGGGGGCCGTTACTTC

v_call: TRBV7-6
clone_size: NA
d_call: TRBD1
j_call: TRBJ2-2
cdr3_aa: CASSRQGAGELFF
cdr3_nt: TGTGCCAGCAGCCGTCAGGGGGCCGGGGAGCTGTTTTTT

v_call: TRBV19
clone_size: NA
d_call: NA
j_call: TRBJ2-6
cdr3_aa: CASSTGTANGANVLTF
cdr3_nt: TGTGCCAGTAGTACCGGCACAGCAAATGGGGCCAACGTCCTGACTTTC

v_call: TRBV30
clone_size: NA
d_call: TRBD1
j_call: TRBJ2-5
cdr3_aa: CAWSSTGPETQYF
cdr3_nt: TGTGCCTGGAGTTCGACAGGGCCAGAGACCCAGTACTTC

v_call: TRBV19
clone_size: NA
d_call: TRBD1
j_call: TRBJ1-1
cdr3_aa: CASSARDRGRNTEAFF
cdr3_nt: TGTGCCAGTAGTGCCCGGGACAGGGGGCGAAACACTGAAGCTTTCTTT

v_call: TRBV25-1
clone_size: NA
d_call: TRBD1
j_call: TRBJ2-2
cdr3_aa: CASTRTGGGATGELFF
cdr3_nt: TGTGCCAGCACCCGGACAGGCGGCGGTGCCACCGGGGAGCTGTTTTTT

v_call: TRBV28
clone_size: NA
d_call: TRBD1
j_call: TRBJ2-4
cdr3_aa: CASWTGSYKNIQYF
cdr3_nt: TGTGCCAGCTGGACAGGGTCGTACAAAAACATTCAGTACTTC

v_call: TRBV13
clone_size: few
d_call: TRBD1
j_call: TRBJ1-2
cdr3_aa: CASSLTGVKGYTF
cdr3_nt: TGTGCCAGCAGCTTAACAGGGGTGAAAGGCTACACCTTC

v_call: TRBV12-3/TRBV12-4
clone_size: NA
d_call: TRBD2
j_call: TRBJ2-5
cdr3_aa: CASSLGGVETQYF
cdr3_nt: TGTGCCAGCAGTCTGGGGGGGGTGGAGACCCAGTACTTC

v_call: TRBV2
clone_size: NA
d_call: TRBD2
j_call: TRBJ2-7
cdr3_aa: CASSGLAGGQYF
cdr3_nt: TGTGCCAGCAGCGGACTAGCGGGGGGGCAGTACTTC